The source of this T cell receptor (beta chain) is a study of cytomegalovirus exposure and HLA in healthy donors. Study-wide results and limits: A later analysis showed that HLA-associated TCR beta chains had undergone more clonal expansion than equally common others.

Comments on this clone: Its specificity is unknown.

The study ran its PCR with 60 Vbeta and 13 Jbeta primers. The repertoire was sequenced with immunoSEQ multiplex PCR; TCRdb's copy has only in-frame clones and lacks some. The table has around 190,000 clones, more than 65% seen once. CDR1 and CDR2 (germline): SNHLY, FYNNEI. V gave up 6 bases and J gave up 5 bases, with 10 bases separating them. The CDR3 extends over 12 amino acids. The origin of this receptor is a girl aged 2 to 10 in good health and CMV-seropositive. The sample was PBMCs. The chain recombines TRBV2 with TRBJ1-2, with D tentatively TRBD1 (6 bases). DNA for the CDR3: TGTGCCAGCAGGGCAGGACAGTATGGCTACACCTTC. Amino acids: CASRAGQYGYTF.